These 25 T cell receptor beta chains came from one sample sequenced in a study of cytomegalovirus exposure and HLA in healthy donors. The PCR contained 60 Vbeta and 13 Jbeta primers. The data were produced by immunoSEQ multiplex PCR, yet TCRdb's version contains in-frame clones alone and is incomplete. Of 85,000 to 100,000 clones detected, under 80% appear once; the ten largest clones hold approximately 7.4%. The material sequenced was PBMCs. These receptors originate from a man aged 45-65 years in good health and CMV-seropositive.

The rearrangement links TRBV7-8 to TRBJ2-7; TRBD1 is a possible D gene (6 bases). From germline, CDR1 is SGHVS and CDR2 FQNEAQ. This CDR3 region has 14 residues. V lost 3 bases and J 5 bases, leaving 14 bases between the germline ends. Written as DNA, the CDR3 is TGTGCCAGCAGCTTGACAGGACGAGTTAACGAGCAGTACTTC. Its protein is CASSLTGRVNEQYF.

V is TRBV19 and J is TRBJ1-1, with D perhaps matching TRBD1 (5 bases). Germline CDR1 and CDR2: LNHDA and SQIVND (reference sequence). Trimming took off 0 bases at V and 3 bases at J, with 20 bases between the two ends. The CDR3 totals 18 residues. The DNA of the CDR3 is TGTGCCAGTAGTATAGATATACCAGGGTGGGGCACCCACACTGAAGCTTTCTTT. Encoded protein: CASSIDIPGWGTHTEAFF.

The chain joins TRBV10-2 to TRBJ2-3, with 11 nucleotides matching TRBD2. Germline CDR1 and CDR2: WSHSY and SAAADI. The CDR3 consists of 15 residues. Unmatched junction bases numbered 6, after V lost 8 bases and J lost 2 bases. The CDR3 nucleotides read TGCGCCAGCTTTGGGACTAGCGGTATCACAGATACGCAGTATTTT. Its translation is CASFGTSGITDTQYF.

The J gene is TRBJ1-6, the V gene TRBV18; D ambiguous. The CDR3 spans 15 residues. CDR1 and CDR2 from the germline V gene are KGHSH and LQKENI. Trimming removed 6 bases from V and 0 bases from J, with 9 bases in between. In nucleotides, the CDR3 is TGTGCCAGCTCCCCAATGAGCTCCTATAATTCACCCCTCCACTTT. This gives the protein CASSPMSSYNSPLHF. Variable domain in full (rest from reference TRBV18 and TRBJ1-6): NAGVMQNPRHLVRRRGQEARLRCSPMKGHSHVYWYRQLPEEGLKFMVYLQKENIIDESGMPKERFSAEFPKEGPSILRIQQVVRGDSAAYFCASSPMSSYNSPLHFGNGTRLTVT.

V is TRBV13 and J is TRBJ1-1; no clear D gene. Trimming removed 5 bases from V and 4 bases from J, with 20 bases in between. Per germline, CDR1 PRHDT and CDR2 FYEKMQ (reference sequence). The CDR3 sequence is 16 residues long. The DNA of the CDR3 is TGTGCCAGCAGCCGCCGGACCAACCTGGGAGGCACTGAAGCTTTCTTT. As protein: CASSRRTNLGGTEAFF. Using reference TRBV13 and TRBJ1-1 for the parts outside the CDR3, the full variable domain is AAGVIQSPRHLIKEKRETATLKCYPIPRHDTVYWYQQGPGQDPQFLISFYEKMQSDKGSIPDRFSAQQFSDYHSELNMSSLELGDSALYFCASSRRTNLGGTEAFFGQGTRLTVV.

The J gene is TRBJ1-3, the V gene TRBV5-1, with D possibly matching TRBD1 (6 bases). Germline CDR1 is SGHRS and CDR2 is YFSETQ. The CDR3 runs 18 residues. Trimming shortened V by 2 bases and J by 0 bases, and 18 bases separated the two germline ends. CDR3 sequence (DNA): TGCGCCAGCAGCTTCGGGGGGGCCTCTTGGTCCTCTGGAAACACCATATATTTT. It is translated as CASSFGGASWSSGNTIYF.

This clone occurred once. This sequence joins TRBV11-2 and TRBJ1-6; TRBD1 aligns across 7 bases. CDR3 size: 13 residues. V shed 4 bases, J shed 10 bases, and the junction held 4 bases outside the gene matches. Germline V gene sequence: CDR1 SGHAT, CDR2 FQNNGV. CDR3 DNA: TGTGCCAGCAGCTCGACAGGGCTCTCACCCCTCCACTTT. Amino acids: CASSSTGLSPLHF. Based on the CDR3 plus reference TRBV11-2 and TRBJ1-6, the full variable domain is EAGVAQSPRYKIIEKRQSVAFWCNPISGHATLYWYQQILGQGPKLLIQFQNNGVVDDSQLPKDRFSAERLKGVDSTLKIQPAKLEDSAVYLCASSSTGLSPLHFGNGTRLTVT.

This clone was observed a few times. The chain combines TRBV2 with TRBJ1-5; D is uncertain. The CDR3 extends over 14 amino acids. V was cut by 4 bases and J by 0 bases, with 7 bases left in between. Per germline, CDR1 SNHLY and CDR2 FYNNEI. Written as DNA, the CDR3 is TGTGCCAGCAGTGGGTCAGGTAGCAATCAGCCCCAGCATTTT. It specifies CASSGSGSNQPQHF.

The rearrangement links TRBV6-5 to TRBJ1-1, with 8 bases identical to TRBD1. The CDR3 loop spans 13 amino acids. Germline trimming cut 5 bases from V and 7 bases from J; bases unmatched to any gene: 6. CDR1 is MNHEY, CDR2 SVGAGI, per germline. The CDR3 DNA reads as TGTGCCAGCAGTCCCGGGACAGGACTTGAAGCTTTCTTT. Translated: CASSPGTGLEAFF.

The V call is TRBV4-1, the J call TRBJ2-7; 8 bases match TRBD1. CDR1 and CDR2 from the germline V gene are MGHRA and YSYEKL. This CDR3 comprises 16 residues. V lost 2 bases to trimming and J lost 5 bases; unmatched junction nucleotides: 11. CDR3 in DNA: TGCGCCAGCAGCCAACCCACCGGACAGGGACGGGACGAGCAGTACTTC. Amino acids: CASSQPTGQGRDEQYF.

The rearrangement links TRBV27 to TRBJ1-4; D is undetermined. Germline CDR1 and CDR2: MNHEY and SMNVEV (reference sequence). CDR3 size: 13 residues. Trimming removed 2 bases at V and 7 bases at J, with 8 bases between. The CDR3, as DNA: TGTGCCAGCAGTTTAAGGGAGCGTGAAAAACTGTTTTTT. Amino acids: CASSLREREKLFF.

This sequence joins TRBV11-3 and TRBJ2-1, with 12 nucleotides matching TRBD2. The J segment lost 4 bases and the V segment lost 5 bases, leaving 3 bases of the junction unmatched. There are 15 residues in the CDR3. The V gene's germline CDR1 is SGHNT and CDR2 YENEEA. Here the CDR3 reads CASSLAGGVYNEQFF. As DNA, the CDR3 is TGTGCCAGCAGCCTAGCGGGGGGGGTTTACAATGAGCAGTTCTTC.

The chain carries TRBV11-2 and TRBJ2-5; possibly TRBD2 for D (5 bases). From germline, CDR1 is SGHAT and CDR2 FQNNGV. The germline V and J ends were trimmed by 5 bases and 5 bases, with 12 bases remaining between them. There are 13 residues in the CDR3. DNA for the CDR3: TGTGCCAGCAGCGGCGGACTCCTGGAGACCCAGTACTTC. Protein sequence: CASSGGLLETQYF. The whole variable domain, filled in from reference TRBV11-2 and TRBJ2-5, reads EAGVAQSPRYKIIEKRQSVAFWCNPISGHATLYWYQQILGQGPKLLIQFQNNGVVDDSQLPKDRFSAERLKGVDSTLKIQPAKLEDSAVYLCASSGGLLETQYFGPGTRLLVL.

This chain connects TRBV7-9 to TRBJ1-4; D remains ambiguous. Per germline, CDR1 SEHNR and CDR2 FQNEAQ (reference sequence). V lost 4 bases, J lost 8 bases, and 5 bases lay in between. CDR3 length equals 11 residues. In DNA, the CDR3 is TGTGCCAGCAGCTCAATGGAAAAACTGTTTTTT. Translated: CASSSMEKLFF.

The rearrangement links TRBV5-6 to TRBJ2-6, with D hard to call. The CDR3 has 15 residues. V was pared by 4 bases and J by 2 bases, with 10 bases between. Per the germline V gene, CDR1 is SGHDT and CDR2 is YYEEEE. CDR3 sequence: CASSRELTGANVLTF. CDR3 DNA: TGTGCCAGCAGCCGAGAATTGACTGGGGCCAACGTCCTGACTTTC.

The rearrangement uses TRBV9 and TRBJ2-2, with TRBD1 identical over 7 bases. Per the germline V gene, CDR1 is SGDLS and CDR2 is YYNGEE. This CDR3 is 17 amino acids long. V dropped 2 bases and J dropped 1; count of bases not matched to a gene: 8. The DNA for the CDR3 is TGTGCCAGCAGCGTCCTCCTCGGACAGGAGAACACCGGGGAGCTGTTTTTT. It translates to CASSVLLGQENTGELFF.

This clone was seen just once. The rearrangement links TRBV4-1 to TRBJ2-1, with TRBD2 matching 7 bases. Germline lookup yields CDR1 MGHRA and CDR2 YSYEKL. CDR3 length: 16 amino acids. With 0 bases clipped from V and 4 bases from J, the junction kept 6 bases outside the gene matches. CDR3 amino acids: CASSQDKRGGYNEQFF. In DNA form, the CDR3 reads TGCGCCAGCAGCCAAGATAAGCGGGGAGGATACAATGAGCAGTTCTTC.

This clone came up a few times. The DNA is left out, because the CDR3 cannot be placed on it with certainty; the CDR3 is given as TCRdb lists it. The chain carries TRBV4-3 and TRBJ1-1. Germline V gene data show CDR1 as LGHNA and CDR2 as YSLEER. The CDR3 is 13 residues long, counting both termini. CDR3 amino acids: CASSQVARGAPFF.

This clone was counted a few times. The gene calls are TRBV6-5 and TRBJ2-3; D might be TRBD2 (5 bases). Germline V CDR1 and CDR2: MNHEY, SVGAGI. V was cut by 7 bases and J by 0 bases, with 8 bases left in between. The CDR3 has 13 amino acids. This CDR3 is CASKRASTDTQYF. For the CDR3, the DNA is TGTGCCAGCAAGAGGGCGAGCACAGATACGCAGTATTTT.

As DNA, the CDR3 is TGTGCCACCAGCAGTCCCTTGGGGGACAGGGTCTACGGAAACACCATATATTTT. Translated: CATSSPLGDRVYGNTIYF. The genes are TRBV15 and TRBJ1-3, with TRBD1 matching 9 bases. Germline CDR1 is LNHNV and CDR2 is YYDKDF (reference sequence). The CDR3 consists of 18 residues. The ends lost 3 bases at V and 4 bases at J; junction bases unmatched: 13.

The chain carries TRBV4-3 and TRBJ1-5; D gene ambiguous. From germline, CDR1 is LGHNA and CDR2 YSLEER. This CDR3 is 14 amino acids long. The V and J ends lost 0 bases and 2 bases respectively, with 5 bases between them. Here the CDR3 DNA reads TGCGCCAGCAGCCAAGATCAGGGCAATCAGCCCCAGCATTTT. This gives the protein CASSQDQGNQPQHF.

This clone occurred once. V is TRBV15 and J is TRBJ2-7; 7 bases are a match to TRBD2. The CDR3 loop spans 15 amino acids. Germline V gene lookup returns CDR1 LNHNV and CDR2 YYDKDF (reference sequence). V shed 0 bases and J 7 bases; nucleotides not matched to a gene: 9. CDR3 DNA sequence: TGTGCCACCAGCAGAGAACTAGGGGCCGGGGGGGAGCAGTACTTC. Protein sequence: CATSRELGAGGEQYF.

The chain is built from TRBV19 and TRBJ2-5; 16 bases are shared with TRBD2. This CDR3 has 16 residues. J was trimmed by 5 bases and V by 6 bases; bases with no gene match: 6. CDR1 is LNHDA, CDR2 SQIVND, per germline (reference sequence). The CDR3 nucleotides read TGTGCCAGTAGCATGACGGGACTAGCGGGGGGGGAGACCCAGTACTTC. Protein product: CASSMTGLAGGETQYF.

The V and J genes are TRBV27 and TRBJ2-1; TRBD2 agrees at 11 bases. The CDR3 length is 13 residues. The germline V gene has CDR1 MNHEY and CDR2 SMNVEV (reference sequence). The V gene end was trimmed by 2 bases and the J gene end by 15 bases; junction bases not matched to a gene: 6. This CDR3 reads CASSLTSGGPRFF. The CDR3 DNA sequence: TGTGCCAGCAGTTTAACTAGCGGGGGCCCCCGGTTCTTC.

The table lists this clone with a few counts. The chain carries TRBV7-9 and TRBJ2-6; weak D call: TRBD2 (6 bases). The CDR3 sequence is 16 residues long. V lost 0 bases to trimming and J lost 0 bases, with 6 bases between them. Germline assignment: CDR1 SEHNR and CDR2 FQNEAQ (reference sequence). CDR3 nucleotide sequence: TGTGCCAGCAGCTTAGCCGGGAGCTCTGGGGCCAACGTCCTGACTTTC. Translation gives CASSLAGSSGANVLTF.